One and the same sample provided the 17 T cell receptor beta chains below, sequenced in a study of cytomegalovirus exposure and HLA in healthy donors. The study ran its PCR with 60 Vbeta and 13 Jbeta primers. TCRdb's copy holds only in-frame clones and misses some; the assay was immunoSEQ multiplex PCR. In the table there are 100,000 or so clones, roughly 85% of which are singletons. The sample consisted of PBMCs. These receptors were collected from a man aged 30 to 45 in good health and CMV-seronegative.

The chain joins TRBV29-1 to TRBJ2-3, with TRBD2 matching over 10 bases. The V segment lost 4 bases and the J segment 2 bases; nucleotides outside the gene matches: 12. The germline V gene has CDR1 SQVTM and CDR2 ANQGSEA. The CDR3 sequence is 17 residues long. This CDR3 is CSVVVLIAGGNTDTQYF. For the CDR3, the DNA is TGCAGCGTTGTTGTGTTAATAGCGGGAGGAAACACAGATACGCAGTATTTT.

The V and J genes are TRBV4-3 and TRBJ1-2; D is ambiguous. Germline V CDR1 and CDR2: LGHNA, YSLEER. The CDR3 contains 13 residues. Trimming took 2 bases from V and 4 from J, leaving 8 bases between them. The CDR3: CASSQLGAYGYTF. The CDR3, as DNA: TGCGCCAGCAGCCAATTGGGCGCCTATGGCTACACCTTC.

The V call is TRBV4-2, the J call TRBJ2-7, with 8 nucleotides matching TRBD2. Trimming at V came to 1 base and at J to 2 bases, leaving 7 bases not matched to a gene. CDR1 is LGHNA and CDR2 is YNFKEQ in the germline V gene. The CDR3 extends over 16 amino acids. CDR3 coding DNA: TGTGCCAGCAGCCAAGGGGGTTTCGGGAGGGCCTACGAGCAGTACTTC. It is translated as CASSQGGFGRAYEQYF.

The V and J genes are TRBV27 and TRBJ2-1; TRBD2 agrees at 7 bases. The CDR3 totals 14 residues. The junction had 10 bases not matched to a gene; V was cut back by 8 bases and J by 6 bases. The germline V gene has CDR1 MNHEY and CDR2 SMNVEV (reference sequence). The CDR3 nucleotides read TGTGCCAGCGGTCCGCTGGCGGGGGTCAATGAGCAGTTCTTC. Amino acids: CASGPLAGVNEQFF.

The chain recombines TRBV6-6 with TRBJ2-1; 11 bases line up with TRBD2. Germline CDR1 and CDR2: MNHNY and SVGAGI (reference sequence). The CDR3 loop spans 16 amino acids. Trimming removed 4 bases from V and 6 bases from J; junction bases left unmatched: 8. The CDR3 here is CASSLLAGGPSNEQFF. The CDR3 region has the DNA TGTGCCAGCAGTTTATTAGCGGGGGGGCCGTCCAATGAGCAGTTCTTC.

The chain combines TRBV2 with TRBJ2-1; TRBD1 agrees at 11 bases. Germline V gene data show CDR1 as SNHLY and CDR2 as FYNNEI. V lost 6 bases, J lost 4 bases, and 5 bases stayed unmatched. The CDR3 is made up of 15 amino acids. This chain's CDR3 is CASRRDRGEYNEQFF. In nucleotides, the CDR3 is TGTGCCAGCAGGCGGGACAGGGGGGAATACAATGAGCAGTTCTTC.

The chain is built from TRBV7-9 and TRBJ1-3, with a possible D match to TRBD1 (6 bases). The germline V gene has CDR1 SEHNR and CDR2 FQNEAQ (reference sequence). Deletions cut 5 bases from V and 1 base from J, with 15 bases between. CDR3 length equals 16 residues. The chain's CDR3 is CASSLVQGSSGNTIYF. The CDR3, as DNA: TGTGCCAGCAGCCTAGTACAGGGTTCTTCTGGAAACACCATATATTTT.

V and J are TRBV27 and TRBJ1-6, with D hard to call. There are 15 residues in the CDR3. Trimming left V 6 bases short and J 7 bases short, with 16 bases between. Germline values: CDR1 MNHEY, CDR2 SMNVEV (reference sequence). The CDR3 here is CASRSLDTLNSPLHF. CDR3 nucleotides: TGTGCCAGCAGAAGCTTAGACACTCTGAATTCACCCCTCCACTTT.

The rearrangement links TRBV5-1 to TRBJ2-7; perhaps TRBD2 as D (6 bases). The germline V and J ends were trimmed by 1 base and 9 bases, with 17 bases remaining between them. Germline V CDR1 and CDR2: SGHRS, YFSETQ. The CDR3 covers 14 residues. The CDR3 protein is CASSLNGSPLGQYF. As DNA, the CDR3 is TGCGCCAGCAGCTTGAACGGGAGTCCTCTGGGGCAGTACTTC.

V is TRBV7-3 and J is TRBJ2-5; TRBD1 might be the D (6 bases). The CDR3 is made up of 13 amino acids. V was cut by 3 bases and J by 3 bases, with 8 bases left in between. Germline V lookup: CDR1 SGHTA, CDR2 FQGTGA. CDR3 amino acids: CASSFKGEETQYF. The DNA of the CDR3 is TGTGCCAGCAGCTTTAAGGGGGAAGAGACCCAGTACTTC.

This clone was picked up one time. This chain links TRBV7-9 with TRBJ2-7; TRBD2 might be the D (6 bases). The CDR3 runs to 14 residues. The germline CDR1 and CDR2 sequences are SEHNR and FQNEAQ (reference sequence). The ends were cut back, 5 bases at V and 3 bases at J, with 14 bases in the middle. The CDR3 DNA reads TGTGCCAGCAGCCGACCTCCGGGGGACTACGAGCAGTACTTC. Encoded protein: CASSRPPGDYEQYF.

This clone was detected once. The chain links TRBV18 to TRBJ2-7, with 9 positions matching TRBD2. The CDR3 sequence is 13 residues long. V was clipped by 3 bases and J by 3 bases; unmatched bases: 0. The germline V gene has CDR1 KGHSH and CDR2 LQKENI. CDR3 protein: CASSPSGSYEQYF. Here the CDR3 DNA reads TGTGCCAGCTCACCTAGCGGGAGCTACGAGCAGTACTTC.

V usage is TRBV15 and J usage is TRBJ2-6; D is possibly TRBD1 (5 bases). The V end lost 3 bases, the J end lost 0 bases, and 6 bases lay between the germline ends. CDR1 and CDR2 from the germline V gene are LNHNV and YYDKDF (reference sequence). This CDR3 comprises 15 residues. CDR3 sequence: CATSSRDSGANVLTF. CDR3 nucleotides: TGTGCCACCAGCAGCAGGGACTCTGGGGCCAACGTCCTGACTTTC.

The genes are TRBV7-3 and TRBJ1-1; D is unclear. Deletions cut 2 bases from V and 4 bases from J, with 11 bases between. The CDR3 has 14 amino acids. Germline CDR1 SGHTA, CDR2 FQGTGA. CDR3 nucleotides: TGTGCCAGCAGCTTAGGCGGGCCGGGCACTGAAGCTTTCTTT. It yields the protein CASSLGGPGTEAFF.

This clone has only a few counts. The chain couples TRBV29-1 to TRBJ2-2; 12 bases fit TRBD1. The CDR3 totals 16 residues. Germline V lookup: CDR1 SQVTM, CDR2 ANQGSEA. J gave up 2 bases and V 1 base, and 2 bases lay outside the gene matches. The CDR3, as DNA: TGCAGCGTTGAAGGGGGACAGGGGGCCAACACCGGGGAGCTGTTTTTT. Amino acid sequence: CSVEGGQGANTGELFF.

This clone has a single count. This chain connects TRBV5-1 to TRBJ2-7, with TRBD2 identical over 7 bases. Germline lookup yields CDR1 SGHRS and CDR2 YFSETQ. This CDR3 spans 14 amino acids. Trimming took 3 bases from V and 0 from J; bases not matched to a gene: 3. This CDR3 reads CASSSGLPSYEQYF. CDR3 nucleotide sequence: TGCGCCAGCAGCTCGGGACTACCCTCCTACGAGCAGTACTTC.

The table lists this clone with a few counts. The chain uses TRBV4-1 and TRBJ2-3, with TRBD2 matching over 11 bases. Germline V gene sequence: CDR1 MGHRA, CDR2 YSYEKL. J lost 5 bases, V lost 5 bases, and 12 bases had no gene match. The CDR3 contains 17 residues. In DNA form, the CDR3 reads TGCGCCAGCAGCAAACTAGCGGGAGCGGGGGGGCTAGATACGCAGTATTTT. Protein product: CASSKLAGAGGLDTQYF.